This T cell receptor (beta chain) stems from a study of blood T cells in healthy people across ages (dated by TCRdb to between 2015 and 2016). Some background on the complete study: In model experiments, template switching captured about one uniquely barcoded TCR beta cDNA molecule for every two T cells. Age-related changes in TCR beta repertoire diversity were measured in the study by deep sequencing normalized with unique cDNA molecular identifiers. Donors were grouped into four age groups: young (average roughly 17 years), middle-aged (under 40), aged (approximately 67) and long-lived (approximately 75). Donors of different ages were randomly distributed across sequencing lanes to avoid experimental bias. The study analyzed two additional independent replicas of 1 million unique cDNA reads from the same blood draw for two donors, one aged 18 to 29 and one aged 80 or older.

Study-wide findings and limitations: Conclusive comparison of naive and antigen-experienced compartments was prevented by the profiling of bulk unsorted PBMCs. As age increased, observed TCR beta diversity per million T cells dropped in a roughly linear way, and a significant reduction was already evident by age 40. Because donor CMV infection status was unknown, age-related changes in expanded clonotypes were potentially confounded. The long-lived group showed more naive CD4+ T cells, fewer expanded clones and increased TCR diversity than the aged group, suggesting age selection. The percentage of naive T cells measured by flow cytometry correlated strongly with observed TCR beta diversity. Estimates of total diversity based on one million sequenced T cells were considered lower bounds and underestimates.

The CDR3 has 13 amino acids, counting the end cysteine and phenylalanine. The sequence is cut down to CDR3 DNA, 39 bases in frame from base 1. CDR1 LGHNA and CDR2 YNFKEQ were looked up in the germline V gene. Here V drops 6 bases and J drops 9 bases, and the junction holds 7 bases not matched to any gene. The donors were 40 or so Caucasian individuals from Russia, aged roughly 6 to 90 years, who were systemically healthy. Each donor gave ten milliliters of peripheral blood, drawn into EDTA-treated Vacutainer tubes. PBMCs were isolated by Ficoll-Paque density-gradient centrifugation, with at least 6.5 million obtained per sample. Trizol reagent was used to extract total RNA from PBMCs, with at least 5 micrograms per sample. For every donor, an aliquot of PBMCs went through flow cytometry to measure the percentages of naive CD45RAhigh/CD27high T cells. Library preparation was by 5' RACE. Sequencing was performed on an Illumina HiSeq 2500. A second 7 to 11 cycle PCR used a sample-barcoded 5' primer and a J-beta primer mix. A unique molecular identifier was introduced onto each TCR beta cDNA molecule by a template-switch 5' adaptor carrying 12 random nucleotides. Each sample yielded at least 2.5 million CDR3-containing paired-end reads. First-strand cDNA was synthesized from all RNA with the Mint cDNA synthesis kit, primed by a TRBC-specific oligonucleotide. Following uracil-DNA glycosylase treatment, a first 18-cycle PCR with universal primers M1SS and BC2_uni_R was performed on all cDNA. The published analysis was carried out like this. Each sample was normalized by randomly selecting 1 million high-quality reads, each carrying a distinct molecular identifier. Reads sharing molecular identifiers were discarded rather than binned into consensus sequences. MiTCR, set to a Q25 quality threshold and the strictest error-elimination algorithm, was used for CDR3 identification, clonotype clustering and error correction. A nonparametric unseen species model using Euler transformation provided a lower-bound estimate of total TCR beta diversity. TCRdb passed the public sequencing reads through fastp at Q25 and MiXCR, retaining productive beta sequences. CDR3 protein sequences are deduplicated, and each keeps its most common genes and DNA. TCRdb assigned the V and J calls; the authors' analysis was not used. The sample has 1.5 million to 2 million distinct CDR3 sequences on record, over 25% of them singletons. Around 7.7% of the sample rests with the top ten.

This clonotype was seen repeatedly, ten times or more. The target of this receptor is not known. No much larger clone is present one base from it, and per-base qualities are unavailable. The sample taken for sequencing was blood. The chain is encoded by TRBV4-2 joined to TRBJ2-1; TRBD2 matches 8 bases in the middle. The clonotype was recovered from a woman under 40 in good health. In nucleotides, the sequence is TGTGCCAGCAGTGGGACTAGGCGGGGTGAGCAGTTCTTC. The resulting protein is CASSGTRRGEQFF.